This T cell receptor beta chain was observed in a study of vaccination effects on CD4 cells after COVID-19. Study observations and caveats: Clones that were induced by infection or by vaccine showed marked contraction late after vaccination.

Antigen-specific CD4+ T cells expanded by the ViraFEST assay with viral peptide pools were then sequenced. Following culture for around 10 days, CD4+ T cells were isolated. Convalescent patients had PCR-confirmed SARS-CoV-2 infection between March and December 2020. BNT162b2 vaccine or mRNA-1273 vaccine was given to participants in two doses. TCRdb's table, derived via immunoSEQ multiplex PCR, lists solely in-frame clones and lacks some. This table holds roughly 15,000 clones, approximately 82% found once. In regard to this clone: The antigen is unknown.

Trimming cost V 0 bases and J 2 bases; bases outside gene matches: 2. The germline V gene encodes CDR1 SGHRS and CDR2 YFSETQ. The CDR3 has 16 residues. The chain joins TRBV5-1 to TRBJ2-6; 7 nucleotides match TRBD1. The input for sequencing was CD4+ T cells from PBMCs cultured with SARS-CoV-2 spike peptides, taken after COVID-19 vaccination. The clonotype originates from a human donor who had a prior SARS-CoV-2 infection. The DNA of the CDR3 is TGCGCCAGCAGCTTGGTCCAGGGGGCTGGGGCCAACGTCCTGACTTTC. The encoded protein is CASSLVQGAGANVLTF.